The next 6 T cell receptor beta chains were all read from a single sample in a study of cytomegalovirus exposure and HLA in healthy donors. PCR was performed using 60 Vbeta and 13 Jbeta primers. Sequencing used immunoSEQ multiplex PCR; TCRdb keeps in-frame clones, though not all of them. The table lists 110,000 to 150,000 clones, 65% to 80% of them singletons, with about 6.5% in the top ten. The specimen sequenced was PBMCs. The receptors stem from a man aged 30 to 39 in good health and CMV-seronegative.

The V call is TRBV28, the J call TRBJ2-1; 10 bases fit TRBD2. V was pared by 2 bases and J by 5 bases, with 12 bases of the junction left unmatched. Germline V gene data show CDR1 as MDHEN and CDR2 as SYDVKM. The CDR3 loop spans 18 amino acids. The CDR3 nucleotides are TGTGCCAGCAGTTTACGGGGGTCTAGCGGGGGACAGGACAATGAGCAGTTCTTC. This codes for CASSLRGSSGGQDNEQFF.

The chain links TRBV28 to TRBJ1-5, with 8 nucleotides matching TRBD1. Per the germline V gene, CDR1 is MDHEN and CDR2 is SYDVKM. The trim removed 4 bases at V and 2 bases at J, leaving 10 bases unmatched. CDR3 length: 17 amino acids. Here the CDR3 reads CASSSGGRGQGNQPQHF. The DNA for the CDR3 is TGTGCCAGCAGTTCAGGGGGCCGCGGCCAGGGCAATCAGCCCCAGCATTTT.

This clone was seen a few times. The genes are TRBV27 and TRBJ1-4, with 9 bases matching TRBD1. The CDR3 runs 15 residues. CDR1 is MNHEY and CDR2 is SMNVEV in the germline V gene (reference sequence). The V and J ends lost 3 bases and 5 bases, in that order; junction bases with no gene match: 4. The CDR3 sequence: CASSFRGTGNEKLFF. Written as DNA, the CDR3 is TGTGCCAGCAGTTTTAGGGGGACAGGGAATGAAAAACTGTTTTTT.

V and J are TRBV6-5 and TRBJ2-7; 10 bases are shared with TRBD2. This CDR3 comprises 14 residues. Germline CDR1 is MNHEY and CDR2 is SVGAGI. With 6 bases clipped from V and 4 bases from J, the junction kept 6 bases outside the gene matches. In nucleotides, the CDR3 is TGTGCCAGCAGGCTAGCGGGAGATGGGTACGAGCAGTACTTC. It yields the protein CASRLAGDGYEQYF.

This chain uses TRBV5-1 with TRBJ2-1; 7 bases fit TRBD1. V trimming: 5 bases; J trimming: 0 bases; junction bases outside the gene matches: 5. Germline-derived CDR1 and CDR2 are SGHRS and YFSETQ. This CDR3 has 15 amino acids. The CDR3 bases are TGCGCCAGCAGTTCACAGGGGAACTCCTACAATGAGCAGTTCTTC. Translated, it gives CASSSQGNSYNEQFF.

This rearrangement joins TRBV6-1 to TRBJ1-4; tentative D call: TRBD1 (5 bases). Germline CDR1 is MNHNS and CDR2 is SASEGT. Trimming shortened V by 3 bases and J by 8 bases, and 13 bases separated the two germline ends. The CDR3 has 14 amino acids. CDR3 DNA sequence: TGTGCCAGCAGTGATTTAGGGGCTGCAGAAAAACTGTTTTTT. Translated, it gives CASSDLGAAEKLFF.